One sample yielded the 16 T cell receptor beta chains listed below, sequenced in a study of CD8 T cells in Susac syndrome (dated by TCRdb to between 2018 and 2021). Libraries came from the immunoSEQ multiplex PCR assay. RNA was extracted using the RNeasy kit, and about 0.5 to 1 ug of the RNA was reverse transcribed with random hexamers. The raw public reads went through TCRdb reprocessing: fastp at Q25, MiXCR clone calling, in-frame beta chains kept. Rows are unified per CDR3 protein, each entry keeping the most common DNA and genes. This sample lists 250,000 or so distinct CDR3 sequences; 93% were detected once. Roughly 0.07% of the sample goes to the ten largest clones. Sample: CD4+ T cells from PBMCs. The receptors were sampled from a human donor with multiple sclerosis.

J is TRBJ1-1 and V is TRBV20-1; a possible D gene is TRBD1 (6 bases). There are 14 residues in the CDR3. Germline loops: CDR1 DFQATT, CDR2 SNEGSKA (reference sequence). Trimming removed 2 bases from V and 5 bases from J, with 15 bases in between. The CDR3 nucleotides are TGCAGTGCTAGACTGTCAGGGGCTGGGACTGAAGCTTTCTTT. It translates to CSARLSGAGTEAFF.

For the CDR3, the DNA is TGTGCCAGCAGCGTCATACAGGGTACCGGGGAGCTGTTTTTT. As protein: CASSVIQGTGELFF. The gene calls are TRBV6-1 and TRBJ2-2; tentative D call: TRBD1 (6 bases). CDR3 size: 14 residues. Trimming pared 6 bases from V and 5 bases from J, leaving 13 bases between. Looked up from germline, CDR1 is MNHNS and CDR2 is SASEGT.

DNA of the CDR3: TGCGCCAGCAGCCAGCAAAAGGTGCGGGAGGGCCCTGATGAGCAGTTCTTC. Translation: CASSQQKVREGPDEQFF. This chain uses TRBV4-1 with TRBJ2-1; 9 bases match TRBD2. The CDR3 extends over 17 amino acids. Trimming cost V 3 bases and J 8 bases; bases outside gene matches: 14. In germline, CDR1 is MGHRA, CDR2 YSYEKL.

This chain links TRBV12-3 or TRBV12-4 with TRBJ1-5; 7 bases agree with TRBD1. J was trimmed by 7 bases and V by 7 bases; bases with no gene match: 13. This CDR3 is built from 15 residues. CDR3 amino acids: CASTPDRRGRQPQHF. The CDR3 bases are TGTGCCAGCACCCCGGACAGGCGGGGTCGGCAGCCCCAGCATTTT.

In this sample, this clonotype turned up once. CDR3 coding DNA: TGTGCCAGCAGCCAAGATTTTGGGCAGGGTACAGATACGCAGTATTTT. Residues: CASSQDFGQGTDTQYF. V usage is TRBV3-1 and J usage is TRBJ2-3; possibly TRBD1 for D (5 bases). This CDR3 is built from 16 residues. Germline loops: CDR1 LGHDT, CDR2 YNNKEL (reference sequence). V dropped 0 bases and J dropped 3 bases, with 13 bases sitting between them.

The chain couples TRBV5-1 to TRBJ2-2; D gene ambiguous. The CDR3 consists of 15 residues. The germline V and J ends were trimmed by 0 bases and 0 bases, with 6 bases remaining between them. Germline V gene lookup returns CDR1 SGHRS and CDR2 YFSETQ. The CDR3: CASSLARSNTGELFF. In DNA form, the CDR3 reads TGCGCCAGCAGCTTGGCCAGATCGAACACCGGGGAGCTGTTTTTT.

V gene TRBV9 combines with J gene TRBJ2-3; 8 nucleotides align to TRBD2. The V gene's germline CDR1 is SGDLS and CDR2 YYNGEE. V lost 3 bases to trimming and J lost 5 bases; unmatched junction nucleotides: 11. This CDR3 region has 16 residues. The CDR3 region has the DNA TGTGCCAGCAGCGACGCAGCGGGAGCAGGTATAGATACGCAGTATTTT. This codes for CASSDAAGAGIDTQYF.

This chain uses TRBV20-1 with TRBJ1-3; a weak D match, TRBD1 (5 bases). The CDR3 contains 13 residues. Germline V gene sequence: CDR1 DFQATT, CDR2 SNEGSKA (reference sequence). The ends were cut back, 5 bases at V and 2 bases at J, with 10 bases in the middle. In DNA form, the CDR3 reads TGCAGTGCTCGTCAGGGAGCTGGAAACACCATATATTTT. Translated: CSARQGAGNTIYF.

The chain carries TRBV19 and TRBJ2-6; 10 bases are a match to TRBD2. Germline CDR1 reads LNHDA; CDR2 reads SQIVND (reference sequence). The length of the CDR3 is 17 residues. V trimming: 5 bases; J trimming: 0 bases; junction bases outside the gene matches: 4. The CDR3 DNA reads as TGTGCCAGTAGTTCACTAGCGGGACGCTCTGGGGCCAACGTCCTGACTTTC. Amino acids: CASSSLAGRSGANVLTF.

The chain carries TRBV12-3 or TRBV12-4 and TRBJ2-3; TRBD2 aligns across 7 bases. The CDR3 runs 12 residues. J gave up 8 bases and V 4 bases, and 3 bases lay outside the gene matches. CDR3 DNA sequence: TGTGCCAGCAGTTGGGGGGGTAGTACGCAGTATTTT. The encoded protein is CASSWGGSTQYF.

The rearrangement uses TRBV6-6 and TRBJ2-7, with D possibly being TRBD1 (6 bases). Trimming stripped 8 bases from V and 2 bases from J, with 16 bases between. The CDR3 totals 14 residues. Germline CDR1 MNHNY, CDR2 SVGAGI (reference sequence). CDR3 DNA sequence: TGTGCCAGCGCCGGGACAAGCCCCACCTACGAGCAGTACTTC. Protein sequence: CASAGTSPTYEQYF.

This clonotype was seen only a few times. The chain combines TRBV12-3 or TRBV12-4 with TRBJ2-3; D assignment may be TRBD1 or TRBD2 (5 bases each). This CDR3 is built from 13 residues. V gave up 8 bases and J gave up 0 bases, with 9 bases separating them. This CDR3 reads CASRRDSTDTQYF. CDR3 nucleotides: TGTGCCAGCCGAAGGGACAGCACAGATACGCAGTATTTT.

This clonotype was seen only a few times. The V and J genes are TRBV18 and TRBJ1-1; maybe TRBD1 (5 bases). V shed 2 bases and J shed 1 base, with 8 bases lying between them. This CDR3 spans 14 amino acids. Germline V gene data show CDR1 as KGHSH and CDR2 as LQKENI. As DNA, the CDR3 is TGTGCCAGCTCACCAAACAGGAAGAACACTGAAGCTTTCTTT. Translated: CASSPNRKNTEAFF.

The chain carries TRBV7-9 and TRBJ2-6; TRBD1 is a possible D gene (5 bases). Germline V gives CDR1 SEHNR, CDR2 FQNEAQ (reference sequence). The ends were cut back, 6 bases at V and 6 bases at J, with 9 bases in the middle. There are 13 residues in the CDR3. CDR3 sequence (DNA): TGTGCCAGCAGACAGGAAGAGGCCAACGTCCTGACTTTC. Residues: CASRQEEANVLTF. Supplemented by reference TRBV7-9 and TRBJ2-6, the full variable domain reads DTGVSQNPRHKITKRGQNVTFRCDPISEHNRLYWYRQTLGQGPEFLTYFQNEAQLEKSRLLSDRFSAERPKGSFSTLEIQRTEQGDSAMYLCASRQEEANVLTFGAGSRLTVL.

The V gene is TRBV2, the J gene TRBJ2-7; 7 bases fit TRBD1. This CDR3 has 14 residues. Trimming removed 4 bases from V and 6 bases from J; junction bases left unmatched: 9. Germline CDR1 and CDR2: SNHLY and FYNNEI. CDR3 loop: CASSVYRGLGEQYV. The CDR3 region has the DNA TGTGCCAGCAGTGTTTACAGGGGTCTCGGCGAGCAGTACGTC.

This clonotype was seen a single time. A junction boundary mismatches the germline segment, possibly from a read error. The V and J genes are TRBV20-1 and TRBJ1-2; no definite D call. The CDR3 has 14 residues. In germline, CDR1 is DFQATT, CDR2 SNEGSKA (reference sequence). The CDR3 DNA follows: TGCAGTGCCAGAGAGGCGGGCGGGGTTAGCGGCTACACCTTC. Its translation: CSAREAGGVSGYTF.